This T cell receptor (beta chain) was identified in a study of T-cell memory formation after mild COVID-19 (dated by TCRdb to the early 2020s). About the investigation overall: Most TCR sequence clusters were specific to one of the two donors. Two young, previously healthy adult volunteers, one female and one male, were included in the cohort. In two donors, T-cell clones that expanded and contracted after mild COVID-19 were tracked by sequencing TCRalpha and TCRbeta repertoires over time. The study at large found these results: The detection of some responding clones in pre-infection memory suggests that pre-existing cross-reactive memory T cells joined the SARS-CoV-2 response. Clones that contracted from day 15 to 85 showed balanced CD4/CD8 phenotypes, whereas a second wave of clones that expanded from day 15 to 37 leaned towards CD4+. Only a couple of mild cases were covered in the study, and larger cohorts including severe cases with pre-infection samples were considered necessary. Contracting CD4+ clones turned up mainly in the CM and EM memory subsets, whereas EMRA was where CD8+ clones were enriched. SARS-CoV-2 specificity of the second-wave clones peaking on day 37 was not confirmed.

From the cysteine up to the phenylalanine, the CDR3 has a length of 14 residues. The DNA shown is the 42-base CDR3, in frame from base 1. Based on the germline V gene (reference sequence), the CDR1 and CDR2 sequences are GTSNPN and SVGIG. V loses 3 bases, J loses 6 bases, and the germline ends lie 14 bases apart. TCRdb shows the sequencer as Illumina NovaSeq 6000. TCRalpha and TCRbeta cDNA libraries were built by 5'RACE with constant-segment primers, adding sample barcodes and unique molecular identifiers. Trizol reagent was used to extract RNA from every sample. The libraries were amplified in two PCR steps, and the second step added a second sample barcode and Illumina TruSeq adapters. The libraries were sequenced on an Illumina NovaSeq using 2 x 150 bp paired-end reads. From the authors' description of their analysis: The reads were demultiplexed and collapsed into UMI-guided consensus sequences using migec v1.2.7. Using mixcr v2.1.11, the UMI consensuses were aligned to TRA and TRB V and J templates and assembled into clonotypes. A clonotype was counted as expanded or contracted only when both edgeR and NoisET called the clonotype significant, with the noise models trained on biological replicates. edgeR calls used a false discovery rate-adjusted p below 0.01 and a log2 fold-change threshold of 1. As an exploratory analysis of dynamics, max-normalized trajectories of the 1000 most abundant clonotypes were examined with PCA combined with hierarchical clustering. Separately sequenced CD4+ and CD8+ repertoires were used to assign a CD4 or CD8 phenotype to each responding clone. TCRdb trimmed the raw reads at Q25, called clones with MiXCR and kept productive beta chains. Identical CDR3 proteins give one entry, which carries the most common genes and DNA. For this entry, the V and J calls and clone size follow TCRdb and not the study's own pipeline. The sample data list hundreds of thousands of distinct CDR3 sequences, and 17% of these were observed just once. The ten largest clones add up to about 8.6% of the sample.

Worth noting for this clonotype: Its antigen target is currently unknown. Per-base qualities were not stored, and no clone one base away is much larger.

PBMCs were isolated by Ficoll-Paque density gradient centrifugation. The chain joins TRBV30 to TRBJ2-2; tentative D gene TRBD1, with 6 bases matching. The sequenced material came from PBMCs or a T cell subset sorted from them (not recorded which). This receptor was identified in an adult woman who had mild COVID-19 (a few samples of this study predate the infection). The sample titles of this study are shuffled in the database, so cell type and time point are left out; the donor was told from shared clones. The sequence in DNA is TGTGCCTGGAGATTCGGACAGACGTCCGGGGAGCTGTTTTTT. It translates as CAWRFGQTSGELFF.